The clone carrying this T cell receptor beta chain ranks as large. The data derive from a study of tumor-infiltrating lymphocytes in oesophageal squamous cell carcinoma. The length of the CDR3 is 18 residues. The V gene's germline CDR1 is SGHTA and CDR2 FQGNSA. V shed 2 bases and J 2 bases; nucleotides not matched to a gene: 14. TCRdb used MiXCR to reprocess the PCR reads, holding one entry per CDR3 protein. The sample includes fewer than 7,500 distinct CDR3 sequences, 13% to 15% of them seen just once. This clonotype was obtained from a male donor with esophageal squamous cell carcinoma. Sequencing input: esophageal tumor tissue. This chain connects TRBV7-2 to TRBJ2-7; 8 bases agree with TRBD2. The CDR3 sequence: CASSLRGRGAPVAYEQYF. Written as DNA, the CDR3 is TGTGCCAGCAGCTTACGAGGGCGGGGGGCGCCCGTTGCCTACGAGCAGTACTTC.